This passage covers 29 T cell receptor beta chains from one sample sequenced in a study of CD8 T cells in acute hepatitis C reinfection. Sample time point: at least 347 days after estimated infection, following spontaneous clearance. The hepatitis C virus-specific receptor repertoire was characterized directly ex vivo, with no prior expansion in culture. The study's findings and limits: All groups preferentially used TRBV04 and TRBV06, which was not due to overrepresentation in the naive pool.

The repertoire was sequenced with immunoSEQ multiplex PCR; TCRdb's copy has only in-frame clones and lacks some. The sample shows over a thousand clones, about three fifths of them seen only once. Specimen: HCV NS3-1073 tetramer-sorted CD8+ T cells from PBMCs, collected at follow-up. Receptors were obtained from a man aged 40-49 years who spontaneously cleared hepatitis C infection.

The chain has TRBV4-3 and TRBJ2-3, with 12 bases aligning to TRBD2. V shed 0 bases and J 5 bases; nucleotides not matched to a gene: 9. Germline-derived CDR1 and CDR2 are LGHNA and YSLEER. This CDR3 contains 18 residues. The CDR3 is CASSQEPTLAGGGDTQYF. The CDR3 DNA reads TGCGCCAGCAGCCAAGAACCTACCCTAGCGGGGGGGGGAGATACGCAGTATTTT.

The chain joins TRBV28 to TRBJ2-5; 7 nucleotides agree with TRBD2. V shed 4 bases, J shed 3 bases, and the junction held 5 bases outside the gene matches. In germline, CDR1 is MDHEN, CDR2 SYDVKM. The CDR3 sequence is 14 residues long. The CDR3 region is CASSWTSKEETQYF. CDR3 nucleotide sequence: TGTGCCAGCAGTTGGACTAGTAAAGAAGAGACCCAGTACTTC.

Of note for this clone: The germline gene is not matched at one end of the junction; a read error may be the cause. The rearrangement links TRBV6-1 to TRBJ2-7, with 9 nucleotides matching TRBD2. Germline-derived CDR1 and CDR2 are MNHNS and SASEGT. This CDR3 is built from 15 residues. CDR3 in amino acids: CASSEWLAGDYGQYF. In DNA form, the CDR3 reads TGTGCCAGCAGTGAATGGTTAGCGGGGGACTACGGGCAGTACTTC.

Turning to this clone: At the DNA level, this CDR3 is encoded by other sequences in the same sample as well. This chain links TRBV7-6 with TRBJ2-1, with TRBD2 matching 10 bases. The V gene's germline CDR1 is SGHVS and CDR2 FNYEAQ. The CDR3 covers 15 residues. The V segment lost 1 base and the J segment 7 bases; nucleotides outside the gene matches: 4. CDR3 region: CASSLEVAGGNEQFF. CDR3 bases: TGTGCCAGCAGCTTAGAAGTAGCGGGAGGTAATGAGCAGTTCTTC. Together with reference TRBV7-6 and TRBJ2-1, the CDR3 gives the full variable domain: GAGVSQSPRYKVTKRGQDVALRCDPISGHVSLYWYRQALGQGPEFLTYFNYEAQQDKSGLPNDRFSAERPEGSISTLTIQRTEQRDSAMYRCASSLEVAGGNEQFFGPGTRLTVL.

This chain uses TRBV4-2 with TRBJ1-2; no reliable D call. Per the germline V gene, CDR1 is LGHNA and CDR2 is YNFKEQ. This CDR3 comprises 14 residues. Trimming cost V 2 bases and J 4 bases, with 11 bases left between them. As DNA, the CDR3 is TGTGCCAGCAGCCAAATGGACGGATCCTATGGCTACACCTTC. Translating gives CASSQMDGSYGYTF.

The table lists this clone with a few counts. CDR3 coding DNA: TGTGCCACCAGCAGAGATGGGGGGGTTACCCTATCTGGGGCCAACGTCCTGACTTTC. As protein: CATSRDGGVTLSGANVLTF. The chain has TRBV15 and TRBJ2-6, with 7 bases identical to TRBD2. Germline V gene lookup returns CDR1 LNHNV and CDR2 YYDKDF (reference sequence). V trimming: 0 bases; J trimming: 1 base; junction bases outside the gene matches: 9. CDR3 length: 19 residues.

This rearrangement joins TRBV4-2 to TRBJ2-7, with D unresolved. Germline V gene sequence: CDR1 LGHNA, CDR2 YNFKEQ. CDR3 length: 18 amino acids. The V end lost 0 bases, the J end lost 7 bases, and 25 bases lay between the germline ends. The CDR3 coding sequence is TGTGCCAGCAGCCAAGAGGTCGCTCAGGCCATGAATTTGGGGGAGCAGTACTTC. Protein sequence: CASSQEVAQAMNLGEQYF.

The chain couples TRBV12-5 to TRBJ1-1; no firm D call. Germline CDR1 is LGHNT and CDR2 is FRNRAP. The CDR3 is 12 residues long. V was clipped by 4 bases and J by 5 bases, with 8 bases between them. CDR3 residues: CASGSQETEAFF. In DNA, the CDR3 is TGTGCTAGTGGTTCCCAGGAGACTGAAGCTTTCTTT.

The J gene is TRBJ2-3, the V gene TRBV11-3; 12 positions match TRBD2. Germline CDR1 reads SGHNT; CDR2 reads YENEEA. The CDR3 has 17 amino acids. The ends lost 6 bases at V and 5 bases at J; junction bases unmatched: 12. The CDR3 sequence: CASSTEVASGGGDTQYF. CDR3 DNA: TGTGCCAGCAGTACGGAGGTGGCTAGCGGGGGGGGAGATACGCAGTATTTT.

CDR3 loop: CASSQEIGVWGEQFF. The CDR3 DNA sequence: TGTGCCAGCAGCCAAGAAATCGGAGTCTGGGGTGAGCAGTTCTTC. The genes are TRBV4-2 and TRBJ2-1, with D unresolved. This CDR3 is 15 amino acids long. Germline CDR1 is LGHNA and CDR2 is YNFKEQ. Between the trimmed V and J ends, which lost 0 bases and 9 bases, there was a span of 15 bases.

V is TRBV4-3 and J is TRBJ2-7; 8 nucleotides agree with TRBD1. There are 17 residues in the CDR3. CDR1 is LGHNA and CDR2 is YSLEER in the germline V gene. J was trimmed by 3 bases and V by 3 bases; bases with no gene match: 13. The CDR3, as DNA: TGCGCCAGCAGCCATGAACCGACCGGGACAGGTCTCTACGAGCAGTACTTC. As protein: CASSHEPTGTGLYEQYF.

This clone was counted only a few times. The V gene is TRBV28, the J gene TRBJ1-4; D is unresolved. The length of the CDR3 is 16 residues. The ends were cut back, 2 bases at V and 4 bases at J, with 14 bases in the middle. Germline assignment: CDR1 MDHEN and CDR2 SYDVKM. In nucleotides, the CDR3 is TGTGCCAGCAGTTTAATTTGGTCGATGTATAATGAAAAACTGTTTTTT. Residues: CASSLIWSMYNEKLFF. Full variable domain (outside the CDR3, taken from reference TRBV28 and TRBJ1-4): DVKVTQSSRYLVKRTGEKVFLECVQDMDHENMFWYRQDPGLGLRLIYFSYDVKMKEKGDIPEGYSVSREKKERFSLILESASTNQTSMYLCASSLIWSMYNEKLFFGSGTQLSVL.

This chain joins TRBV6-5 and TRBJ2-3, with 7 positions matching TRBD2. Losses at the gene ends were 8 bases for V and 9 bases for J; bases not matched to a gene: 2. This CDR3 has 10 residues. Germline CDR1 and CDR2: MNHEY and SVGAGI. DNA for the CDR3: TGTGCCAGCTGGGGGGGAACGCAGTATTTT. This sequence encodes CASWGGTQYF.

This clone was detected once. V is TRBV7-6 and J is TRBJ1-4; D gene ambiguous. The CDR3 has 16 amino acids. Trimming took off 7 bases at V and 4 bases at J, with 19 bases between the two ends. Germline V gene lookup returns CDR1 SGHVS and CDR2 FNYEAQ. The CDR3 reads CASTPYNGVNNEKLFF. The DNA of the CDR3 is TGTGCCAGCACCCCTTACAACGGGGTGAATAATGAAAAACTGTTTTTT.

This clone was counted a single time. The genes are TRBV6-1 and TRBJ2-7; a weak D match, TRBD1 (6 bases). Per the germline V gene, CDR1 is MNHNS and CDR2 is SASEGT. Trimming left V 4 bases short and J 0 bases short, with 16 bases between. CDR3 length: 16 residues. This CDR3 reads CASSGHPGTNSYEQYF. In DNA, the CDR3 is TGTGCCAGCAGTGGACACCCCGGGACAAACTCCTACGAGCAGTACTTC.

This rearrangement joins TRBV13 to TRBJ1-2; possibly TRBD1 for D (5 bases). The V end lost 5 bases, the J end lost 5 bases, and 15 bases lay between the germline ends. This CDR3 spans 14 amino acids. Germline V CDR1 and CDR2: PRHDT, FYEKMQ (reference sequence). The CDR3 region is CASSLRDGGYGYTF. CDR3 DNA: TGTGCCAGCAGCCTCCGGGACGGGGGTTATGGCTACACCTTC.

The chain recombines TRBV6-5 with TRBJ1-2; 12 nucleotides line up with TRBD1. J gave up 4 bases and V 5 bases, and 5 bases lay outside the gene matches. This CDR3 has 15 residues. CDR1 and CDR2 from the germline V gene are MNHEY and SVGAGI. The chain's CDR3 is CASSVGTGGAYGYTF. The DNA of the CDR3 is TGTGCCAGCAGTGTTGGGACAGGGGGCGCCTATGGCTACACCTTC.

J is TRBJ1-4 and V is TRBV6-5; 11 bases fit TRBD1. Trimming took 5 bases from V and 7 from J; bases not matched to a gene: 6. CDR3 length: 15 residues. Germline V gene sequence: CDR1 MNHEY, CDR2 SVGAGI. In nucleotides, the CDR3 is TGTGCCAGCAGTATCGGACAGGGGGCGCCTGAAAAACTGTTTTTT. This encodes CASSIGQGAPEKLFF.

This clone is large. This rearrangement joins TRBV4-2 to TRBJ1-1, with D maybe TRBD1 (6 bases). The length of the CDR3 is 13 residues. CDR1 is LGHNA and CDR2 is YNFKEQ in the germline V gene. With 5 bases removed from V and 0 bases from J, the gap between germline ends came to 7 bases. The CDR3 DNA reads as TGTGCCAGCAGCGGACAGATGAACACTGAAGCTTTCTTT. Translating it yields CASSGQMNTEAFF.

Remarks on this clone: Its ends do not fully match the called genes, so a read error is possible. The chain links TRBV28 to TRBJ2-6, with D hard to call. This CDR3 is 13 amino acids long. Per germline, CDR1 MDHEN and CDR2 SYDVKM. CDR3: CASSSLTPNVPTF. In DNA form, the CDR3 reads TGTGCCAGCAGTTCCCTGACTCCCAACGTCCCGACTTTC.

The chain joins TRBV11-2 to TRBJ1-6; D is uncertain. V lost 5 bases, J lost 13 bases, and 18 bases lay in between. Per the germline V gene, CDR1 is SGHAT and CDR2 is FQNNGV. The CDR3 consists of 14 residues. The CDR3 reads CASSQEDGSGPLHF. CDR3 DNA: TGTGCCAGCAGCCAAGAAGATGGCTCGGGGCCCCTCCACTTT. Full variable domain (missing parts from reference TRBV11-2 and TRBJ1-6): EAGVAQSPRYKIIEKRQSVAFWCNPISGHATLYWYQQILGQGPKLLIQFQNNGVVDDSQLPKDRFSAERLKGVDSTLKIQPAKLEDSAVYLCASSQEDGSGPLHFGNGTRLTVT.

This rearrangement joins TRBV4-3 to TRBJ2-1; D gene unclear. CDR1 is LGHNA and CDR2 is YSLEER in the germline V gene. V lost 4 bases and J 4 bases, leaving 14 bases between the germline ends. The length of the CDR3 is 15 residues. This chain's CDR3 is CASSPTNGAYNEQFF. In nucleotides, the CDR3 is TGCGCCAGCAGCCCAACTAACGGAGCTTACAATGAGCAGTTCTTC.

This clone was observed once. The rearrangement joins TRBV21-1 to TRBJ2-7. TRBV21-1 is assigned pseudogene status. This CDR3 is 18 amino acids long. In nucleotides, the CDR3 is TGTGCCAGCAGCAATCGTAAAGGGGGAGCTAGCGCGAGATACGAGCAGTACTTC. Protein sequence: CASSNRKGGASARYEQYF.

By sample share, this clone is large. The V gene is TRBV5-6, the J gene TRBJ1-1; D is ambiguous. The V gene's germline CDR1 is SGHDT and CDR2 YYEEEE. V lost 0 bases, J lost 6 bases, and 24 bases lay in between. This CDR3 is 18 amino acids long. The CDR3 DNA sequence: TGTGCCAGCAGCTTGGAGGCAGGAGTCGGGGTGTTTAGTCCTGAAGCTTTCTTT. This translates into CASSLEAGVGVFSPEAFF.

This chain links TRBV9 with TRBJ2-5; 8 bases align to TRBD2. V was clipped by 4 bases and J by 4 bases; unmatched bases: 12. This CDR3 is 16 amino acids long. The germline V gene encodes CDR1 SGDLS and CDR2 YYNGEE. The CDR3 region is CASSSPGGETGETQYF. CDR3 in DNA: TGTGCCAGCAGCAGCCCCGGGGGGGAGACGGGAGAGACCCAGTACTTC.

The chain employs TRBV28 and TRBJ1-2; D not resolved. The CDR3 loop spans 13 amino acids. Trimming left V 4 bases short and J 8 bases short, with 14 bases between. Germline CDR1 MDHEN, CDR2 SYDVKM. This CDR3 reads CASSSPTPEGYTF. CDR3 sequence (DNA): TGTGCCAGCAGTTCGCCAACACCGGAAGGCTACACCTTC.

The chain recombines TRBV9 with TRBJ1-1; D not resolved. Germline CDR1 and CDR2: SGDLS and YYNGEE. V lost 0 bases to trimming and J lost 6 bases, with 9 bases between them. This CDR3 comprises 13 residues. CDR3 in amino acids: CASSVVEGSEAFF. DNA of the CDR3: TGTGCCAGCAGCGTAGTAGAAGGGTCTGAAGCTTTCTTT.

This clone has only one observation. The chain recombines TRBV6-6 with TRBJ1-4; D perhaps matches TRBD1 (5 bases). The CDR3 has 15 residues. CDR1 and CDR2 (germline): MNHNY, SVGAGI (reference sequence). The V and J ends lost 5 bases and 8 bases respectively, with 18 bases between them. The CDR3 coding sequence is TGTGCCAGCAGTCGCGGGCCCGGGGCGCCGGAAAAACTGTTTTTT. Its protein is CASSRGPGAPEKLFF.

V is TRBV6-9 and J is TRBJ2-1; D is unresolved. Germline V gene lookup returns CDR1 MNHGY and CDR2 SVAAGI. V was pared by 3 bases and J by 5 bases, with 2 bases between. The CDR3 length is 11 residues. In DNA, the CDR3 is TGTGCCAGCAGTTACAACAATGAGCAGTTCTTC. It translates to CASSYNNEQFF.